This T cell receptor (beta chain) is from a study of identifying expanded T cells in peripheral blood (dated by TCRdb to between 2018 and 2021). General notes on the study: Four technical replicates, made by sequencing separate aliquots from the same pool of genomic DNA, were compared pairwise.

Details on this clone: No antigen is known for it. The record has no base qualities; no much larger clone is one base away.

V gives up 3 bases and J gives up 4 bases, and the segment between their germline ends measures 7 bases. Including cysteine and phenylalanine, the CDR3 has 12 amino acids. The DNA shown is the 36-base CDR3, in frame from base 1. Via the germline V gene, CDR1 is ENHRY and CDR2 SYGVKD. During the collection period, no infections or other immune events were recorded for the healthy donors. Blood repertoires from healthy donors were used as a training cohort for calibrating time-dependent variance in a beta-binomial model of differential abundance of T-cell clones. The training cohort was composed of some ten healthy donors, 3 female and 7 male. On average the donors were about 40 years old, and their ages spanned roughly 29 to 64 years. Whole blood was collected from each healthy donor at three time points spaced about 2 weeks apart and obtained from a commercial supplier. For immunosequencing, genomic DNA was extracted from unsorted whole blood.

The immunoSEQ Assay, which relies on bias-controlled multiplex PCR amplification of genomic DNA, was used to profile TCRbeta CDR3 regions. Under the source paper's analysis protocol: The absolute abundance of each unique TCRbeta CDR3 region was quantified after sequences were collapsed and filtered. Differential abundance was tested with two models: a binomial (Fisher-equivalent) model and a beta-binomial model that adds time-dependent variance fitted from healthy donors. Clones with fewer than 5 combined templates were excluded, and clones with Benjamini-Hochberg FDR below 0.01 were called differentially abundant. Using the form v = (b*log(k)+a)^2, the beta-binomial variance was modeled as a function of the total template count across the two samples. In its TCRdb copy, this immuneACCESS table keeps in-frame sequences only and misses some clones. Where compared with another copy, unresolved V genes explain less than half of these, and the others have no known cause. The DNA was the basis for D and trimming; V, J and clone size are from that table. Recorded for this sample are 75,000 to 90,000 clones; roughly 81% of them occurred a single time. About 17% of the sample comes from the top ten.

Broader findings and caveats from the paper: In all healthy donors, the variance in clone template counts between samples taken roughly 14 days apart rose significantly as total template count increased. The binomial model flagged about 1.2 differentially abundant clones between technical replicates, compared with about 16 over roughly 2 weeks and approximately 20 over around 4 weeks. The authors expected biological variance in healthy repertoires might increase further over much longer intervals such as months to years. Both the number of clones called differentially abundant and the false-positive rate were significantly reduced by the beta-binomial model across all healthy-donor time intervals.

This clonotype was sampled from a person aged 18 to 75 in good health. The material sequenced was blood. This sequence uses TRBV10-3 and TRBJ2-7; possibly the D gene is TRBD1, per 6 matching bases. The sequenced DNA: TGTGCCATCAGTGACCAGGGGTACGAGCAGTACTTC. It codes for CAISDQGYEQYF.